This T cell receptor beta chain was observed in a study of Graves' ophthalmopathy and Graves' hyperthyroidism. Regarding the study as a whole: Also, most clonotypes expanded in the thyroid above 0.001 frequency appeared in blood.

Those donors who had ophthalmopathy presented with moderate-to-severe activity, a CAS of ≥3, a NOSPECS of ≥4 and a duration under 3 months. Among the exclusions were patients with other autoimmune diseases, uncontrolled infections, pregnancy or lactation. PBMCs had their origin in fresh peripheral blood (about 10 ml). CDR3 regions of TCR beta were amplified from RNA transcripts. RT-PCR was first run with HTBI primers, then multiplex PCR in a second round. TCRdb itself ran the multiplex PCR reads through MiXCR, one entry per CDR3 protein. The sample consists of 650,000 to 900,000 distinct CDR3 sequences, about 44% of them appearing once. This clonotype occurred many times. Its antigen is not known. What was sequenced was peripheral blood. This TCR came from an adult man with Graves' ophthalmopathy.

This CDR3 reads CASSLVPARQETQYF. The CDR3 DNA reads TGTGCCAGCAGCTTAGTTCCAGCCCGGCAAGAGACCCAGTACTTC. V gene TRBV7-9 combines with J gene TRBJ2-5; the D is unclear. CDR3 length: 15 amino acids. Trimming stripped 1 base from V and 2 bases from J, with 11 bases between. The germline CDR1 and CDR2 sequences are SEHNR and FQNEAQ (reference sequence).